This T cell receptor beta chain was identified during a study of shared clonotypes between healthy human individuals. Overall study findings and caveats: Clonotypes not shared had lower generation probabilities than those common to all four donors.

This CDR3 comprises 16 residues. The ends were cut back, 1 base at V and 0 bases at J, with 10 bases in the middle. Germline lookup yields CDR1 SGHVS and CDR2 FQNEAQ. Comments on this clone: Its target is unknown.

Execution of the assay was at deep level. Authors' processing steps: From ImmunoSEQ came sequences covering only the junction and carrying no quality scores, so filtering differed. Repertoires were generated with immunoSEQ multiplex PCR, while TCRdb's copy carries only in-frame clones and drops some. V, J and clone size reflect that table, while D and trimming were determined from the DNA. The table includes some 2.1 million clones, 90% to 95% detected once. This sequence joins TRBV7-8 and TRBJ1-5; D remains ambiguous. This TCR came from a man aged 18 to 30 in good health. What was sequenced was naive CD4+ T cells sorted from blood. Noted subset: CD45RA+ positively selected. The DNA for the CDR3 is TGTGCCAGCAGCTTAGAGGGCATATATAGCAATCAGCCCCAGCATTTT. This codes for CASSLEGIYSNQPQHF.